Sequencing of this T cell receptor (beta chain) was carried out in a study of T cell repertoires in cytomegalovirus infection. About the research overall: Matching HLA type, along with CMV infection, was indicated by public TCR beta signatures. Whole-study results and caveats: Summed public TCR beta family frequency identified CMV carriers bearing the relevant HLA. HLA-C-restricted TCR beta clonotypes specific for CMV led the ex vivo response.

TCRdb itself ran the reads through MiXCR, one entry per CDR3 protein. The sample yields 350,000 to 500,000 distinct CDR3 sequences, 30% to 40% seen once. The germline CDR1 and CDR2 sequences are MDHEN and SYDVKM. V was pared by 4 bases and J by 4 bases, with 16 bases between. The CDR3 has 15 residues. This clonotype appeared a few times. Its antigen is as yet unknown. V usage is TRBV28 and J usage is TRBJ1-1; D gene ambiguous. This TCR was sampled from a human donor in good health (CMV status not recorded). Some clones in this sample may be carry-over from other donors' samples. Sequencing input: PBMCs. For the CDR3, the DNA is TGTGCCAGCAGTTCCGCGGACTCCCTAGGCACTGAAGCTTTCTTT. This encodes CASSSADSLGTEAFF.